This T cell receptor beta chain was sequenced in a study of blood T cell repertoires in COVID-19. Everyone who took part was roughly 18 to 89 years old, and they came from 24 US areas. Measured with immunoSEQ multiplex PCR; TCRdb has only the in-frame clones, and not every one. The repertoire includes about 150,000 clones, 88% of them detected once, and approximately 1.2% sits in the top ten. The CDR3 has 14 residues. The germline V gene encodes CDR1 SGHDN and CDR2 FVKESK. Deletions cut 1 base from V and 4 bases from J, with 11 bases between. The V gene is TRBV14, the J gene TRBJ2-7, with D hard to call. This receptor was identified in a woman in her 30s with acute COVID-19. Sequencing used PBMCs or T cells enriched from blood (not recorded which). For the CDR3, the DNA is TGTGCCAGCAGCCAAGGGTCCGGGTTGTACGAGCAGTACTTC. Translation gives CASSQGSGLYEQYF.